The clone carrying this T cell receptor beta chain was recorded a few times. Antigen unknown. Primers: 60 Vbeta forward and 13 Jbeta reverse. Libraries were prepared by immunoSEQ multiplex PCR; TCRdb keeps only in-frame clonotypes and omits some of them. The sample carries under 110,000 clones, about 70% recorded once. CDR1 and CDR2 from the germline V gene are ENHRY and SYGVKD. The V gene end was trimmed by 6 bases and the J gene end by 3 bases; junction bases not matched to a gene: 9. This CDR3 region has 18 residues. These data originate in a study of cytomegalovirus exposure and HLA in healthy donors. Regarding the study as a whole: Follow-up analysis later connected one missense variant in DCLRE1C with trimming of TCR beta V- and J-genes. A reported reduction in N-insertions relative to the roughly 670-donor mean was seen in an Asian-associated ancestry cluster in a later analysis. Whilst most TCR sequences proved rare, a subset of public TCRs occurred across many donors. Cytomegalovirus-associated status was assigned to some 180 TCR beta chains.

The specimen sequenced was PBMCs. This clonotype was sampled from a woman aged 45-59 years in good health and CMV-seropositive. This chain links TRBV10-3 with TRBJ2-6; TRBD1 matches 12 bases. CDR3 bases: TGTGCCATCAGGAGGGACAGGGGGCTCTCCTATGGGGCCAACGTCCTGACTTTC. Its protein product is CAIRRDRGLSYGANVLTF.